This T cell receptor (beta chain) was sequenced during a study of T-cell reconstitution after alpha-beta-depleted transplantation in children. The CDR3 covers 14 residues. V was cut by 7 bases and J by 4 bases, with 13 bases left in between. This clonotype showed up many times. Unique molecular identifiers were used in preparing the TCRbeta library. TCRdb re-analysed the PCR reads in MiXCR, keeping a single row per CDR3 protein. This sample has about 72,000 distinct CDR3 sequences, with more than 5.5% found just once. The sample in question was PBMCs from the stem cell graft donor, obtained from the stem cell graft. This clonotype originated in a human donor who donated a stem cell graft to a child with acute lymphoblastic leukemia. The gene calls are TRBV12-3 or TRBV12-4 and TRBJ2-2; D not certain. In DNA form, the CDR3 reads TGTGCCAGCACCTTGGCCCAAGGCACCGGGGAGCTGTTTTTT. Its protein product is CASTLAQGTGELFF.